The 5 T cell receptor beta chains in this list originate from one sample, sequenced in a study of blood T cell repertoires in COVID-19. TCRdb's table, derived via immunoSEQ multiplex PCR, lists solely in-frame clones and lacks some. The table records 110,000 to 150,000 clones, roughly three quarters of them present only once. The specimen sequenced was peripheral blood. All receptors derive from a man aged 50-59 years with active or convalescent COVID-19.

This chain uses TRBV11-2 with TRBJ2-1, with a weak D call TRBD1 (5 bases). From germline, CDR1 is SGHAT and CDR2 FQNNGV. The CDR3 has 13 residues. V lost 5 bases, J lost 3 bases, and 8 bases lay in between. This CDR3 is CASSADNYNEQFF. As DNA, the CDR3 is TGTGCCAGCAGCGCGGACAACTACAATGAGCAGTTCTTC.

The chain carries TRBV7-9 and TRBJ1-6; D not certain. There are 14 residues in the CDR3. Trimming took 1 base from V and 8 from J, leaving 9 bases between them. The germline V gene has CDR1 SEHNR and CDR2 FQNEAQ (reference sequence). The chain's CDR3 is CASSLGLADSPLHF. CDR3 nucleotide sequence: TGTGCCAGCAGCTTAGGTCTTGCGGATTCACCCCTCCACTTT.

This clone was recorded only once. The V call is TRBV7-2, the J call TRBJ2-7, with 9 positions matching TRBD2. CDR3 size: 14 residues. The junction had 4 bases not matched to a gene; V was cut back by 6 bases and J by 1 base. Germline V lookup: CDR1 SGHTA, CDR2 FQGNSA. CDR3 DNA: TGTGCCAGCAGAAAGACTAGCGGATCCTACGAGCAGTACTTC. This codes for CASRKTSGSYEQYF.

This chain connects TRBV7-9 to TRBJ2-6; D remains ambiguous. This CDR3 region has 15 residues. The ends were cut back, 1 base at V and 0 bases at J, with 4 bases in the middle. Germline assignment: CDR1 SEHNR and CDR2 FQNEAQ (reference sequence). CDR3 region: CASSLGGSGANVLTF. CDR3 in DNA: TGTGCCAGCAGCTTAGGCGGCTCTGGGGCCAACGTCCTGACTTTC.

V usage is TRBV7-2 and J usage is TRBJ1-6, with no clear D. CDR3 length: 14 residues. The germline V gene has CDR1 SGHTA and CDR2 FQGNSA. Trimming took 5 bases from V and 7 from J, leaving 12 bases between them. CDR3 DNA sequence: TGTGCCAGCAGCCGGGTCCGAGGGAATTCACCCCTCCACTTT. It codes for CASSRVRGNSPLHF.